This TCR beta chain is drawn from a study of T cells of healthy individuals. TCRdb analysed the 5' RACE reads with MiXCR anew, one entry per CDR3 protein. The data contain tens of thousands of distinct CDR3 sequences, approximately 14% of them singletons. The sequence came from a human donor in good health.

CDR3 loop: CASNRSGLSSYEQYF. Written as DNA, the CDR3 is TGTGCCAGCAATCGGTCGGGCCTCAGCTCCTACGAGCAGTACTTC. V gene TRBV6-2 or TRBV6-3 combines with J gene TRBJ2-7; D is uncertain. Trimming took 7 bases from V and 0 from J, leaving 16 bases between them. From germline, CDR1 is MNHEY and CDR2 SVGEGT. The CDR3 consists of 15 residues.